These 10 T cell receptor beta chains originate from one sample sequenced in a study of shared clonotypes between healthy human individuals. Data came from immunoSEQ multiplex PCR; TCRdb stores just in-frame clones and leaves some out. This repertoire shows about 2.3 million clones, 85% to 95% found once; its top ten account for more than 0.35%. The source material was naive CD4+ T cells from PBMCs. Subset given: CD45RA+ positively selected. The receptors were sampled from a young man in good health. Some clones in this sample may be carry-over from other donors' samples.

J is TRBJ2-7 and V is TRBV7-2; TRBD2 might be the D (5 bases). The CDR3 contains 14 residues. Trimming stripped 5 bases from V and 3 bases from J, with 14 bases between. Germline V CDR1 and CDR2: SGHTA, FQGNSA. In nucleotides, the CDR3 is TGTGCCAGCAGCCGGAGTCGGGGTCTCTACGAGCAGTACTTC. Translation gives CASSRSRGLYEQYF.

In its sample, this clone was seen once. The chain combines TRBV7-9 with TRBJ2-7; a weak D match, TRBD2 (5 bases). The CDR3 sequence is 15 residues long. CDR1 and CDR2 from the germline V gene are SEHNR and FQNEAQ (reference sequence). V lost 0 bases and J 7 bases, leaving 16 bases between the germline ends. CDR3 DNA sequence: TGTGCCAGCAGCTTAGCCGGGAAGAGTACGTTAGAGCAGTACTTC. This sequence encodes CASSLAGKSTLEQYF.

The CDR3 loop is CASSQVGGRGPNEKLFF. The CDR3 nucleotides are TGCGCCAGCAGTCAGGTCGGGGGCAGGGGGCCTAATGAAAAACTGTTTTTT. The chain combines TRBV23-1 with TRBJ1-4; 8 bases map to TRBD1. TRBV23-1 is identified as an open reading frame with a role that is uncertain. V lost 3 bases to trimming and J lost 3 bases; unmatched junction nucleotides: 9. The CDR3 contains 17 residues.

This chain links TRBV7-3 with TRBJ2-3; D tentatively fits TRBD1 or TRBD2 (6 bases each). This CDR3 spans 16 amino acids. Germline CDR1 reads SGHTA; CDR2 reads FQGTGA. The V end lost 3 bases, the J end lost 2 bases, and 15 bases lay between the germline ends. The CDR3, as DNA: TGTGCCAGCAGCTTGCAGTCGGGGGCGCACACAGATACGCAGTATTTT. Amino acids: CASSLQSGAHTDTQYF.

Only one count was recorded for this clone. This rearrangement joins TRBV5-1 to TRBJ1-2; D gene uncertain. The CDR3 totals 14 residues. Trimming took 6 bases from V and 0 from J, leaving 12 bases between them. Per germline, CDR1 SGHRS and CDR2 YFSETQ. This CDR3 reads CASTLGIPNYGYTF. Here the CDR3 DNA reads TGCGCCAGCACCCTAGGGATACCTAACTATGGCTACACCTTC.

The genes are TRBV7-3 and TRBJ2-1; D perhaps matches TRBD2 (5 bases). This CDR3 spans 13 amino acids. Germline values: CDR1 SGHTA, CDR2 FQGTGA. Trimming removed 4 bases at V and 4 bases at J, with 8 bases between. The chain's CDR3 is CASSWERYNEQFF. CDR3 nucleotide sequence: TGTGCCAGCAGCTGGGAGAGATACAATGAGCAGTTCTTC.

V is TRBV9 and J is TRBJ2-3; D ambiguous. Germline V gives CDR1 SGDLS, CDR2 YYNGEE. V was clipped by 3 bases and J by 0 bases, with 5 bases between them. CDR3 length: 13 amino acids. CDR3 bases: TGTGCCAGCAGCGCCATTAGCACAGATACGCAGTATTTT. It yields the protein CASSAISTDTQYF.

The V call is TRBV15, the J call TRBJ2-1; D gene uncertain. Germline V gives CDR1 LNHNV, CDR2 YYDKDF (reference sequence). Trimming pared 0 bases from V and 8 bases from J, leaving 8 bases between. There are 13 residues in the CDR3. The CDR3 is CATSRDIVDEQFF. DNA for the CDR3: TGTGCCACCAGCAGAGACATAGTCGATGAGCAGTTCTTC.

A remark on this clone: Compared with germline, one end of the junction differs, possibly owing to a read error. The chain combines TRBV5-1 with TRBJ1-2, with a tentative D call TRBD1 (6 bases). The CDR3 runs 14 residues. Germline V lookup: CDR1 SGHRS, CDR2 YFSETQ. CDR3 protein: CASSAYRDSYDTFF. CDR3 sequence (DNA): TGCGCCAGCAGCGCTTACAGGGATTCTTACGATACCTTTTTC.

Note on this clone: The sample has other DNA sequences that encode this CDR3 too. The J gene is TRBJ1-5, the V gene TRBV30; D not certain. The CDR3 runs 13 residues. CDR1 is GTSNPN and CDR2 is SVGIG in the germline V gene (reference sequence). Trimming pared 0 bases from V and 4 bases from J, leaving 7 bases between. The CDR3 bases are TGTGCCTGGAGTGTACGAGGTAATCAGCCCCAGCATTTT. It codes for CAWSVRGNQPQHF.